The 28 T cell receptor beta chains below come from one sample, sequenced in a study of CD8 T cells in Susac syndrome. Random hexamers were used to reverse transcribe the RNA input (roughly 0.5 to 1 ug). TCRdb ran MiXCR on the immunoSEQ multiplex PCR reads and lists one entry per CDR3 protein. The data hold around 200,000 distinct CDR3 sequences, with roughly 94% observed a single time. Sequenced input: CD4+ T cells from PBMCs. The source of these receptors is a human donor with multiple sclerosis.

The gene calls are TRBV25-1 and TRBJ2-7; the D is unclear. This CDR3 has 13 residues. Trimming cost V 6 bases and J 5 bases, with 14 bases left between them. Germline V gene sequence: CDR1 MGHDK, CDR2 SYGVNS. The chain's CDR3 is CASSQRSPHEQYF. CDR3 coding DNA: TGTGCCAGCAGCCAAAGATCCCCCCACGAGCAGTACTTC.

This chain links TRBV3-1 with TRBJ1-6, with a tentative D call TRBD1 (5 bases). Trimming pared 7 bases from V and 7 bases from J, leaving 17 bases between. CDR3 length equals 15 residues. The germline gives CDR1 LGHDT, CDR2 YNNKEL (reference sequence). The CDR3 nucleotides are TGTGCCAGCACGCGGGGGACTCGGGAAAATTCACCCCTCCACTTT. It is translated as CASTRGTRENSPLHF.

The CDR3 sequence: CASSLRSGLYEQYF. Here the CDR3 DNA reads TGTGCCAGCAGCTTACGGAGTGGCCTTTACGAGCAGTACTTC. This sequence joins TRBV3-1 and TRBJ2-7; no firm D call. This CDR3 has 14 amino acids. Germline loops: CDR1 LGHDT, CDR2 YNNKEL (reference sequence). Trimming removed 5 bases from V and 4 bases from J, with 15 bases in between.

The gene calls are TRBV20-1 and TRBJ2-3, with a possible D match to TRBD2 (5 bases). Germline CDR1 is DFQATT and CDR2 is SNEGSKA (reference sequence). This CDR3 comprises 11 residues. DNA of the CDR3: TGCAGCCAAAGAGGGACAGATACGCAGTATTTT. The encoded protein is CSQRGTDTQYF.

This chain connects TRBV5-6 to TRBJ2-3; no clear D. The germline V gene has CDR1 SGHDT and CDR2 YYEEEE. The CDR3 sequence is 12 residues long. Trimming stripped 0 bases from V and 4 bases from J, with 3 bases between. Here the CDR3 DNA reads TGTGCCAGCAGCTTGGCGGCAGATACGCAGTATTTT. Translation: CASSLAADTQYF.

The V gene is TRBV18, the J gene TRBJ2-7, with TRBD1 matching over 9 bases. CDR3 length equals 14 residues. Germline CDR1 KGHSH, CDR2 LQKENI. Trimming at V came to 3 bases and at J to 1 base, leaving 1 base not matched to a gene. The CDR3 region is CASSPGTGSYEQYV. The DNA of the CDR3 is TGTGCCAGCTCACCTGGGACAGGGTCCTACGAGCAGTACGTC.

Here the CDR3 reads CASSLGPTSTEAFF. In nucleotides, the CDR3 is TGCGCCAGCAGCTTGGGTCCTACCTCCACTGAAGCTTTCTTT. The rearrangement uses TRBV5-1 and TRBJ1-1; no clear D gene. Germline CDR1 is SGHRS and CDR2 is YFSETQ. V was pared by 0 bases and J by 4 bases, with 10 bases between. CDR3 length equals 14 residues.

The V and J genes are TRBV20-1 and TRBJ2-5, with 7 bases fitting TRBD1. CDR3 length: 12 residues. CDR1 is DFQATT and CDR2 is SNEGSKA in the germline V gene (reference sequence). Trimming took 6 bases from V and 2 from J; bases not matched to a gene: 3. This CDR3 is CSAPTGQETQYF. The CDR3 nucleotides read TGCAGTGCCCCGACAGGGCAAGAGACCCAGTACTTC.

In DNA, the CDR3 is TGTGCCAGCTCATCACGGACAGGCCCTGGGGCCAACGTCCTGACTTTC. Translating gives CASSSRTGPGANVLTF. The chain carries TRBV18 and TRBJ2-6; 7 nucleotides line up with TRBD1. The CDR3 totals 16 residues. Trimming took 5 bases from V and 2 from J; bases not matched to a gene: 6. Looked up from germline, CDR1 is KGHSH and CDR2 is LQKENI.

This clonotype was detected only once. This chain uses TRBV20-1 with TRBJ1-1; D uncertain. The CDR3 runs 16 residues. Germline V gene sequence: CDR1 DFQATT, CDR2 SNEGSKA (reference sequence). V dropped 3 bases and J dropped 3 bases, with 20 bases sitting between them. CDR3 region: CSASNSFTGDYTEAFF. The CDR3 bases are TGCAGTGCTAGTAACTCCTTCACGGGCGACTACACTGAAGCTTTCTTT.

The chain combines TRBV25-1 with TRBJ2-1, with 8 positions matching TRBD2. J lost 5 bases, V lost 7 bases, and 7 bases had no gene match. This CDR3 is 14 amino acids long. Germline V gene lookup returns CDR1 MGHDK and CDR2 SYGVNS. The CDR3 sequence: CASIPGGPNNEQFF. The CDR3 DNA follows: TGTGCCAGCATCCCGGGGGGGCCTAACAATGAGCAGTTCTTC.

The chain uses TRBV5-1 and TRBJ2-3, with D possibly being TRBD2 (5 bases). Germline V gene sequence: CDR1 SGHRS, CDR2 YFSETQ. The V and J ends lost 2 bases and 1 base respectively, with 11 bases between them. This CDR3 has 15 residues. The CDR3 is CASSFQEVGTDTQYF. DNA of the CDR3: TGCGCCAGCAGCTTTCAGGAGGTCGGCACAGATACGCAGTATTTT.

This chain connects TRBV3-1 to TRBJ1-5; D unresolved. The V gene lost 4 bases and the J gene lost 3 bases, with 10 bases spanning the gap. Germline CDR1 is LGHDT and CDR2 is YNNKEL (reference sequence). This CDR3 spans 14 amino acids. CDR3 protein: CASSPALANQPQHF. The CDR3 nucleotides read TGTGCCAGCAGCCCCGCCCTCGCCAATCAGCCCCAGCATTTT.

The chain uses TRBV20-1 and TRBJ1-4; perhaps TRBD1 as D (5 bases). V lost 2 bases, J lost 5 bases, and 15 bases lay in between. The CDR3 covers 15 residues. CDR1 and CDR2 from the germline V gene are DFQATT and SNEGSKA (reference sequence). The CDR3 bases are TGCAGTGCTAGACGAACCGGGACTTCCAATGAAAAACTGTTTTTT. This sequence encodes CSARRTGTSNEKLFF.

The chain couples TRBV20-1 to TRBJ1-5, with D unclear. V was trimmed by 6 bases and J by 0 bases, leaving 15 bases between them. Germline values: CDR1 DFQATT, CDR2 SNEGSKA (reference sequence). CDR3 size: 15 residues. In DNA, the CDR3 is TGCAGTGCCCCACCAGCGGGCTATAGCAATCAGCCCCAGCATTTT. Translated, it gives CSAPPAGYSNQPQHF.

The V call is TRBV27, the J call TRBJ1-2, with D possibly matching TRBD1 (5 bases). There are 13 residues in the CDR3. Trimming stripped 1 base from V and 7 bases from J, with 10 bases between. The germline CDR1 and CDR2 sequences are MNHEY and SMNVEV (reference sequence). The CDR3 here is CASSLYGAGGYTF. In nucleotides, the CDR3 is TGTGCCAGCAGTTTATATGGGGCTGGTGGCTACACCTTC.

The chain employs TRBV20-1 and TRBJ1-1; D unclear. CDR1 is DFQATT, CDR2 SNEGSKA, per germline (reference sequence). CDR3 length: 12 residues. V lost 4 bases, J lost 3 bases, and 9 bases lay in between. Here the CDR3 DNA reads TGCAGTGCTACAGACCCGGACACTGAAGCTTTCTTT. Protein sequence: CSATDPDTEAFF.

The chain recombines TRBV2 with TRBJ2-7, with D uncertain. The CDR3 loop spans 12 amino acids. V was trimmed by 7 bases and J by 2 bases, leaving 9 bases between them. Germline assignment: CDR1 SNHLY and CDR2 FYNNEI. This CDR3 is CASTISTYEQYV. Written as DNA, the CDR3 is TGTGCCAGCACCATCTCTACCTACGAGCAGTACGTC.

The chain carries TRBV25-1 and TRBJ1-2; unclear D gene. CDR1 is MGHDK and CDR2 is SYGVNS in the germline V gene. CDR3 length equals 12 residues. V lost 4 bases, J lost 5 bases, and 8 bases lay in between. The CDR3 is CASSGTEYGYTF. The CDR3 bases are TGTGCCAGCAGTGGGACGGAGTATGGCTACACCTTC.

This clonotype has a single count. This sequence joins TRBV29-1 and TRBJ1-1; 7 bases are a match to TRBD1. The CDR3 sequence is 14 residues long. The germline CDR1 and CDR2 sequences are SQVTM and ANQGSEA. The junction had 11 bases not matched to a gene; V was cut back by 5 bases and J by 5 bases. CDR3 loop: CSVSGGRGRTEAFF. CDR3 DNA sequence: TGCAGCGTTTCAGGGGGTCGGGGTAGGACTGAAGCTTTCTTT.

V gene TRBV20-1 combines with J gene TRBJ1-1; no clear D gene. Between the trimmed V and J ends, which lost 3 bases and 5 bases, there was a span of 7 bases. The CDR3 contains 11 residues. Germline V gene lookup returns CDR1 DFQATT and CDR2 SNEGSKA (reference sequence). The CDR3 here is CSARSGTEAFF. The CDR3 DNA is TGCAGTGCTAGGTCAGGAACTGAAGCTTTCTTT.

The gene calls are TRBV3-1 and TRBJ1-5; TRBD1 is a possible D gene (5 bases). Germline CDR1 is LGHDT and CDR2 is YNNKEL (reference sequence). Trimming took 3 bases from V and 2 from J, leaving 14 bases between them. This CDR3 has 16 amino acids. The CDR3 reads CASSHHGGTGNQPQHF. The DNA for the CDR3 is TGTGCCAGCAGCCACCATGGGGGGACGGGCAATCAGCCCCAGCATTTT.

The CDR3 loop is CASARGSETQYF. In DNA, the CDR3 is TGTGCCAGCGCTCGCGGGTCGGAGACCCAGTACTTC. The chain combines TRBV7-6 with TRBJ2-5; TRBD2 is a possible D gene (5 bases). Germline CDR1 is SGHVS and CDR2 is FNYEAQ. The V end lost 8 bases, the J end lost 5 bases, and 12 bases lay between the germline ends. There are 12 residues in the CDR3.

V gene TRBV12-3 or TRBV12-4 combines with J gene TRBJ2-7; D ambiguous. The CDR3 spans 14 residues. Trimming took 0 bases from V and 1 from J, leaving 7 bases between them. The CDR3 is CASSLAGLSYEQYV. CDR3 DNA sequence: TGTGCCAGCAGTTTAGCTGGCTTGTCCTACGAGCAGTACGTC.

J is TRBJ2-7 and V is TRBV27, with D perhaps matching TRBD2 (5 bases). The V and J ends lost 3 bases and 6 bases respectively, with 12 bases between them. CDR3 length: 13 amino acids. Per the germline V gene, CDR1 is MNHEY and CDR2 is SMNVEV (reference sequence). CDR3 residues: CASSFANGGEQYF. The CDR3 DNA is TGTGCCAGCAGTTTTGCAAATGGAGGCGAGCAGTACTTC.

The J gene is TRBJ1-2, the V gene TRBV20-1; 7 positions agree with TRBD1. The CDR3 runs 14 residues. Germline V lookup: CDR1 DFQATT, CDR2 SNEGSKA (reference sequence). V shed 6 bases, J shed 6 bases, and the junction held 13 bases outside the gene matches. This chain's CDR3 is CSAALGQERHGYTF. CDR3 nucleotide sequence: TGCAGTGCGGCGCTCGGACAGGAAAGGCATGGCTACACCTTC.

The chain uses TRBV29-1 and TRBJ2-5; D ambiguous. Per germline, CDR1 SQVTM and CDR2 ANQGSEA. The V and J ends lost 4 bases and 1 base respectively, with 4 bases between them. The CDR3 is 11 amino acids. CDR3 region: CSVGFQETQYF. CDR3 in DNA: TGCAGCGTTGGCTTCCAAGAGACCCAGTACTTC.

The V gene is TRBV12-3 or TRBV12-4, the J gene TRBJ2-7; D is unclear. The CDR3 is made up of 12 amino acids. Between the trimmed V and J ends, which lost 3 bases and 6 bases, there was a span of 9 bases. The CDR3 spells CASSFLPGEQYV. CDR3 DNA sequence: TGTGCCAGCAGTTTTCTTCCAGGCGAGCAGTACGTC.